The next 3 T cell receptor beta chains were all read from a single sample in a study of shared clonotypes between healthy human individuals. Sequencing was performed with immunoSEQ multiplex PCR; in TCRdb, only in-frame clones are kept and a portion is missing. The sample holds approximately 1.5 million clones, 95% to 99% seen once. The sequencing sample was made of naive CD4+ T cells sorted from blood. Stated subset: CD45RA+ positively selected. The source of these receptors is a man aged 25-40 years in good health.

J is TRBJ1-3 and V is TRBV9, with D perhaps TRBD1 (6 bases). The germline V gene encodes CDR1 SGDLS and CDR2 YYNGEE. CDR3 length equals 12 residues. V shed 0 bases and J shed 12 bases, with 10 bases lying between them. The CDR3 region is CASSVVGGLIYF. CDR3 nucleotide sequence: TGTGCCAGCAGCGTAGTAGGGGGGCTCATATATTTT.

The chain has TRBV5-1 and TRBJ2-3; 7 nucleotides agree with TRBD1. Germline CDR1 and CDR2: SGHRS and YFSETQ. This CDR3 spans 19 amino acids. Trimming at V came to 4 bases and at J to 2 bases, leaving 19 bases not matched to a gene. CDR3 region: CASSHPLGTALYFTDTQYF. The CDR3 nucleotides are TGCGCCAGCAGCCACCCGCTTGGGACAGCCCTTTATTTCACAGATACGCAGTATTTT.

The rearrangement joins TRBV5-6 to TRBJ1-5, with D possibly being TRBD1 (6 bases). The CDR3 sequence is 15 residues long. The V gene lost 1 base and the J gene lost 5 bases, with 13 bases spanning the gap. Germline-derived CDR1 and CDR2 are SGHDT and YYEEEE. In DNA, the CDR3 is TGTGCCAGCAGCTTGTCAGGGGAGACTCATCAGCCCCAGCATTTT. Its protein product is CASSLSGETHQPQHF.